These 30 T cell receptor beta chains were sequenced from one sample in a study of CD8 T cells in ankylosing spondylitis. Each CDR3 protein gets one entry after TCRdb re-called the 5' RACE reads with MiXCR. The table shows 450,000 to 550,000 distinct CDR3 sequences, with less than 6% occurring only once. Study-level results: It appeared that ankylosing spondylitis blood was characterized by a TCR beta motif of about 8 highly homologous variants.

No antigen has been identified for these receptors. Sequenced sample: blood, either unsorted or a sorted T cell fraction (not recorded which). The origin of the receptors is a male donor with ankylosing spondylitis.

This clonotype was seen repeatedly, ten times or more. This chain links TRBV20-1 with TRBJ1-2; no clear D gene. V lost 6 bases to trimming and J lost 4 bases, with 18 bases between them. The CDR3 length is 14 residues. Germline V gives CDR1 DFQATT, CDR2 SNEGSKA (reference sequence). The DNA of the CDR3 is TGCAGTGCCGGAGCGGTACGAACAAGCTATGGCTACACCTTC. It encodes CSAGAVRTSYGYTF.

This clonotype was counted many times. J is TRBJ1-5 and V is TRBV5-1, with D uncertain. The CDR3 extends over 13 amino acids. The ends were cut back, 0 bases at V and 3 bases at J, with 4 bases in the middle. Germline loops: CDR1 SGHRS, CDR2 YFSETQ. The CDR3 DNA sequence: TGCGCCAGCAGCTTGGGGAACAATCAGCCCCAGCATTTT. Translation gives CASSLGNNQPQHF.

This clonotype was counted ten times or more. The V call is TRBV20-1, the J call TRBJ2-1; TRBD1 might be the D (5 bases). The CDR3 is 11 residues long. With 5 bases removed from V and 7 bases from J, the gap between germline ends came to 9 bases. Germline assignment: CDR1 DFQATT and CDR2 SNEGSKA (reference sequence). The CDR3 loop reads CSAGGANEQFF. The CDR3 nucleotides read TGCAGTGCTGGTGGGGCTAATGAGCAGTTCTTC.

The chain uses TRBV10-3 and TRBJ2-7; D unclear. Germline assignment: CDR1 ENHRY and CDR2 SYGVKD. The CDR3 totals 13 residues. Deletions cut 6 bases from V and 0 bases from J, with 9 bases between. CDR3 sequence reads: CAIRTFSSYEQYF. The CDR3 DNA reads TGTGCCATCAGAACCTTTAGCTCCTACGAGCAGTACTTC.

The sample holds many counts of this clonotype. V gene TRBV6-5 combines with J gene TRBJ1-1; 8 bases align to TRBD1. The CDR3 sequence is 17 residues long. CDR1 and CDR2 from the germline V gene are MNHEY and SVGAGI. J lost 7 bases, V lost 0 bases, and 13 bases had no gene match. This chain's CDR3 is CASSYSRFDVQGVEAFF. The CDR3 nucleotides read TGTGCCAGCAGTTACTCTCGTTTTGACGTACAGGGGGTTGAAGCTTTCTTT.

This clonotype was seen repeatedly, ten times or more. The rearrangement uses TRBV6-5 and TRBJ2-7; TRBD1 agrees at 7 bases. The trim removed 0 bases at V and 1 base at J, leaving 6 bases unmatched. The CDR3 has 16 amino acids. Germline CDR1 MNHEY, CDR2 SVGAGI. The CDR3: CASSYSFRGKSYEQYF. The CDR3 coding sequence is TGTGCCAGCAGTTACTCATTCAGGGGGAAGTCCTACGAGCAGTACTTC.

This clonotype was found many times. The DNA of the CDR3 is TGCGCCAGCAGCTCCATAGGATCAACTAATGAAAAACTGTTTTTT. This encodes CASSSIGSTNEKLFF. The J gene is TRBJ1-4, the V gene TRBV5-1, with D hard to call. V shed 3 bases and J shed 0 bases, with 9 bases lying between them. The CDR3 contains 15 residues. Germline V gene lookup returns CDR1 SGHRS and CDR2 YFSETQ.

The V and J genes are TRBV3-1 and TRBJ2-1; 10 bases match TRBD2. The V gene's germline CDR1 is LGHDT and CDR2 YNNKEL (reference sequence). The V segment lost 1 base and the J segment 4 bases; nucleotides outside the gene matches: 7. This CDR3 is 17 amino acids long. Here the CDR3 reads CASSQGLLAGIYNEQFF. In DNA, the CDR3 is TGTGCCAGCAGCCAAGGGTTACTAGCGGGGATTTACAATGAGCAGTTCTTC.

The chain has TRBV11-2 and TRBJ2-1, with D possibly matching TRBD2 (7 bases). V was cut by 3 bases and J by 6 bases, with 15 bases left in between. The V gene's germline CDR1 is SGHAT and CDR2 FQNNGV. The CDR3 runs to 15 residues. The CDR3 coding sequence is TGTGCCAGCAGCTTTTCGCGGGGGCAACTCAATGAGCAGTTCTTC. Its protein product is CASSFSRGQLNEQFF.

This clonotype has a count of ten or more. The genes are TRBV5-1 and TRBJ2-3, with D perhaps TRBD1 (6 bases). CDR3 length: 15 residues. Germline CDR1 reads SGHRS; CDR2 reads YFSETQ. The germline V and J ends were trimmed by 4 bases and 3 bases, with 15 bases remaining between them. The CDR3 DNA is TGCGCCAGCAGCCCAGGGGTACGCGGAACAGATACGCAGTATTTT. Residues: CASSPGVRGTDTQYF. The full variable domain, in which reference TRBV5-1 and TRBJ2-3 provide the parts outside the CDR3, is KAGVTQTPRYLIKTRGQQVTLSCSPISGHRSVSWYQQTPGQGLQFLFEYFSETQRNKGNFPGRFSGRQFSNSRSEMNVSTLELGDSALYLCASSPGVRGTDTQYFGPGTRLTVL.

This clonotype was recorded at least ten times. This chain links TRBV7-9 with TRBJ1-2; D call uncertain. The CDR3 has 11 amino acids. CDR1 is SEHNR, CDR2 FQNEAQ, per germline (reference sequence). The CDR3 nucleotides are TGTGTCGAAGCTTACGGGATAGGCTACACCTTC. The encoded protein is CVEAYGIGYTF. Full variable domain (missing parts from reference TRBV7-9 and TRBJ1-2): DTGVSQNPRHKITKRGQNVTFRCDPISEHNRLYWYRQTLGQGPEFLTYFQNEAQLEKSRLLSDRFSAERPKGSFSTLEIQRTEQGDSAMYLCVEAYGIGYTFGSGTRLTVV.

This clonotype was seen ten or more times. V and J are TRBV20-1 and TRBJ2-3; 7 nucleotides align to TRBD1. J gave up 3 bases and V 2 bases, and 5 bases lay outside the gene matches. The germline CDR1 and CDR2 sequences are DFQATT and SNEGSKA (reference sequence). The CDR3 sequence is 14 residues long. Here the CDR3 reads CSARPRQGTDTQYF. DNA of the CDR3: TGCAGTGCTAGACCTAGACAGGGAACAGATACGCAGTATTTT.

This clonotype was found many times. The chain recombines TRBV6-1 with TRBJ1-6; the D gene is possibly TRBD1 (6 bases). V gave up 6 bases and J gave up 2 bases, with 17 bases separating them. Per germline, CDR1 MNHNS and CDR2 SASEGT. The CDR3 is 17 amino acids. CDR3 nucleotides: TGTGCCAGCAGCCGCTCGGGGGGGCCCACCTATAATTCACCCCTCCACTTT. It specifies CASSRSGGPTYNSPLHF.

This clonotype has ten or more counts. CDR3 protein: CASSPGVGETQYF. The CDR3, as DNA: TGTGCCAGCTCACCAGGGGTAGGAGAGACCCAGTACTTC. This rearrangement joins TRBV18 to TRBJ2-5, with D uncertain. The V end lost 2 bases, the J end lost 4 bases, and 8 bases lay between the germline ends. The germline CDR1 and CDR2 sequences are KGHSH and LQKENI. This CDR3 comprises 13 residues.

This clonotype was detected many times. V gene TRBV5-1 combines with J gene TRBJ2-1; 12 positions agree with TRBD2. The J segment lost 0 bases and the V segment lost 4 bases, leaving 5 bases of the junction unmatched. The CDR3 runs 17 residues. Germline loops: CDR1 SGHRS, CDR2 YFSETQ. The CDR3 is CASSGGLAGLSYNEQFF. The CDR3 bases are TGCGCCAGCAGCGGAGGACTAGCGGGACTCTCCTACAATGAGCAGTTCTTC.

This clonotype was seen many times. This chain uses TRBV10-3 with TRBJ1-4, with 7 bases aligning to TRBD1. J was trimmed by 3 bases and V by 3 bases; bases with no gene match: 4. The CDR3 is 15 residues long. In germline, CDR1 is ENHRY, CDR2 SYGVKD. CDR3 residues: CAISDRQGSNEKLFF. The DNA of the CDR3 is TGTGCCATCAGTGACAGACAGGGTTCTAATGAAAAACTGTTTTTT.

Many counts were recorded for this clonotype. The chain joins TRBV2 to TRBJ1-6; 8 nucleotides match TRBD1. This CDR3 spans 13 amino acids. The ends lost 9 bases at V and 6 bases at J; junction bases unmatched: 4. Germline-derived CDR1 and CDR2 are SNHLY and FYNNEI. CDR3 residues: CASLDRVNSPLHF. The CDR3 DNA reads TGTGCCAGTTTGGACAGGGTTAATTCACCCCTCCACTTT.

This clonotype was seen more than once but under ten times. This chain links TRBV6-1 with TRBJ1-2, with TRBD1 identical over 7 bases. J was trimmed by 4 bases and V by 3 bases; bases with no gene match: 5. Per the germline V gene, CDR1 is MNHNS and CDR2 is SASEGT. This CDR3 contains 14 residues. For the CDR3, the DNA is TGTGCCAGCAGTGAGAGGGGGCTGGGCTATGGCTACACCTTC. This gives the protein CASSERGLGYGYTF.

Ten or more counts support this clonotype. This chain uses TRBV7-8 with TRBJ2-7; D gene uncertain. Germline assignment: CDR1 SGHVS and CDR2 FQNEAQ. The CDR3 is 14 residues long. Trimming left V 3 bases short and J 0 bases short, with 9 bases between. CDR3 nucleotides: TGTGCCAGCAGCTTCTCGGCTCCCTCCTACGAGCAGTACTTC. This sequence encodes CASSFSAPSYEQYF. The full variable domain, completed using reference TRBV7-8 and TRBJ2-7, is GAGVSQSPRYKVAKRGQDVALRCDPISGHVSLFWYQQALGQGPEFLTYFQNEAQLDKSGLPSDRFFAERPEGSVSTLKIQRTQQEDSAVYLCASSFSAPSYEQYFGPGTRLTVT.

At least ten counts were recorded for this clonotype. The rearrangement uses TRBV20-1 and TRBJ1-6; unclear D gene. The CDR3 has 14 amino acids. Per the germline V gene, CDR1 is DFQATT and CDR2 is SNEGSKA (reference sequence). V was clipped by 6 bases and J by 7 bases, with 16 bases between them. The CDR3 nucleotides read TGCAGTGCCAAAGATTATGGCCACAATTCACCCCTCCACTTT. It is translated as CSAKDYGHNSPLHF.

This clonotype was recorded at least ten times. J is TRBJ2-5 and V is TRBV4-1; D unclear. Germline CDR1 MGHRA, CDR2 YSYEKL. The CDR3 is 13 residues long. The V end lost 2 bases, the J end lost 4 bases, and 8 bases lay between the germline ends. The CDR3 loop is CASSQRFGETQYF. CDR3 in DNA: TGCGCCAGCAGCCAAAGGTTTGGAGAGACCCAGTACTTC.

This clonotype has at least ten counts. V gene TRBV5-6 combines with J gene TRBJ2-4; 8 nucleotides agree with TRBD1. Germline assignment: CDR1 SGHDT and CDR2 YYEEEE. The CDR3 is 15 amino acids. Trimming cost V 3 bases and J 7 bases; bases outside gene matches: 9. This CDR3 is CASSSSGGPRNIQYF. DNA of the CDR3: TGTGCCAGCAGCTCCTCAGGGGGCCCCCGGAACATTCAGTACTTC.

CDR3 nucleotide sequence: TGTGCCAGCAGCTTGAACAGGGGAGCCACAGATACGCAGTATTTT. It translates to CASSLNRGATDTQYF. The rearrangement uses TRBV7-6 and TRBJ2-3; TRBD1 aligns across 7 bases. The ends lost 3 bases at V and 2 bases at J; junction bases unmatched: 5. Germline CDR1 is SGHVS and CDR2 is FNYEAQ. The CDR3 contains 15 residues.

This clonotype was seen ten or more times. This sequence joins TRBV18 and TRBJ2-3; D might be TRBD2 (6 bases). The germline gives CDR1 KGHSH, CDR2 LQKENI. V was pared by 5 bases and J by 2 bases, with 11 bases between. This CDR3 spans 14 amino acids. The CDR3 sequence is CASSDRDSTDTQYF. The CDR3 bases are TGTGCCAGCTCAGACCGGGACTCCACAGATACGCAGTATTTT.

This clonotype was observed at least ten times. This chain's CDR3 is CASSLWSGTLNQPQHF. CDR3 in DNA: TGTGCCAGCAGCTTATGGTCCGGGACCCTCAATCAGCCCCAGCATTTT. This chain joins TRBV7-2 and TRBJ1-5; D might be TRBD1 (5 bases). V was pared by 2 bases and J by 3 bases, with 14 bases between. This CDR3 spans 16 amino acids. Germline V lookup: CDR1 SGHTA, CDR2 FQGNSA.

This clonotype was counted once. The V gene is TRBV5-5, the J gene TRBJ2-7, with D possibly TRBD1 on 5 matching bases. The CDR3 covers 14 residues. V lost 4 bases and J 3 bases, leaving 14 bases between the germline ends. Germline values: CDR1 SGHKS, CDR2 YYEKEE (reference sequence). The CDR3 DNA reads as TGTGCCAGCAGCCTGGGGCCCGCTTTCTACGAGCAGTACTTC. This gives the protein CASSLGPAFYEQYF. Full variable domain (outside the CDR3, taken from reference TRBV5-5 and TRBJ2-7): DAGVTQSPTHLIKTRGQQVTLRCSPISGHKSVSWYQQVLGQGPQFIFQYYEKEERGRGNFPDRFSARQFPNYSSELNVNALLLGDSALYLCASSLGPAFYEQYFGPGTRLTVT.

This clonotype was picked up many times. The junction shows a germline mismatch at one end, possibly a read error. Written as DNA, the CDR3 is TGTGCCAGCAGTGAAGTCGAGATGGCCTTC. Residues: CASSEVEMAF. The rearrangement links TRBV2 to TRBJ1-2; D ambiguous. Germline-derived CDR1 and CDR2 are SNHLY and FYNNEI. There are 10 residues in the CDR3.

This clonotype was detected many times. This chain links TRBV10-3 with TRBJ2-3, with D unclear. Germline CDR1 reads ENHRY; CDR2 reads SYGVKD. The CDR3 loop spans 13 amino acids. Trimming cost V 4 bases and J 4 bases, with 9 bases left between them. CDR3 amino acids: CAISVADPDTQYF. CDR3 coding DNA: TGTGCCATCAGTGTTGCGGACCCAGATACGCAGTATTTT.

The V and J genes are TRBV5-1 and TRBJ2-3, with TRBD2 identical over 7 bases. V lost 6 bases and J lost 4; bases outside the gene matches: 8. The CDR3 contains 14 residues. CDR1 is SGHRS, CDR2 YFSETQ, per germline. The CDR3 here is CASIGGRASDTQYF. The DNA for the CDR3 is TGCGCCAGCATCGGCGGGAGAGCTTCAGATACGCAGTATTTT.

Ten or more counts support this clonotype. The chain employs TRBV7-6 and TRBJ2-3, with 11 nucleotides matching TRBD2. CDR1 SGHVS and CDR2 FNYEAQ come from the germline V gene. This CDR3 spans 18 amino acids. The V gene end was trimmed by 2 bases and the J gene end by 2 bases; junction bases not matched to a gene: 9. This CDR3 is CASSLLPTSGRNTDTQYF. As DNA, the CDR3 is TGTGCCAGCAGCTTACTCCCCACTAGCGGGAGAAACACAGATACGCAGTATTTT.